These T cell receptor beta chains were read from a single sample in a study of CD8+ T cells in alopecia areata. Assay: immunoSEQ multiplex PCR; the TCRdb copy retains only in-frame clones and omits some. Of 120,000 to 150,000 clones detected, about 87% appear once; the ten largest clones hold roughly 16%. The material sequenced was CD8+ T cells sorted from blood, taken at week 0. These receptors all stem from a human donor with alopecia areata. CDR3s include the opening cysteine and the closing phenylalanine or tryptophan. The D gene is left open where the match is weak. For some rows the clone size is stated as once, few or many, or as a class when expanded; others skip it.

CDR3: CASSSYSGVSTGELFF; DNA: TGTGCCAGTAGCAGTTATTCAGGGGTGTCCACCGGGGAGCTGTTTTTT; V: TRBV19; J: TRBJ2-2; size: few; D: .
CDR3: CASSLGRSSYNEQFF; DNA: TGTGCCAGCAGTTTAGGCCGGAGCTCCTACAATGAGCAGTTCTTC; V: TRBV27; J: TRBJ2-1; size: .; D: .
CDR3: CASSHITGATSTDTQYF; DNA: TGTGCCAGCAGCCACATTACGGGGGCAACTAGCACAGATACGCAGTATTTT; V: TRBV5-4; J: TRBJ2-3; size: .; D: .
CDR3: CSALGGGSYEQYF; DNA: TGCAGCGCATTAGGGGGGGGTTCCTACGAGCAGTACTTC; V: TRBV29-1; J: TRBJ2-7; size: .; D: .
CDR3: CASRYGKYSGANVLTF; DNA: TGTGCCAGCAGATACGGGAAATACTCTGGGGCCAACGTCCTGACTTTC; V: TRBV9; J: TRBJ2-6; size: .; D: .
CDR3: CASSPYGPNEQFF; DNA: TGTGCCAGCAGCCCTTACGGCCCCAATGAGCAGTTCTTC; V: TRBV2; J: TRBJ2-1; size: once; D: .
CDR3: CASSSPLAVLYNEQFF; DNA: TGTGCCAGCAGCTCTCCTCTAGCGGTTCTATACAATGAGCAGTTCTTC; V: TRBV7-9; J: TRBJ2-1; size: .; D: TRBD2
CDR3: CASSHQLYEQYF; DNA: TGTGCCAGCAGCCACCAGTTATACGAGCAGTACTTC; V: TRBV21-1; J: TRBJ2-7; size: .; D: .
CDR3: CASSQEQSGLETQYF; DNA: TGCGCCAGCAGCCAAGAGCAATCGGGGTTAGAGACCCAGTACTTC; V: TRBV4-1; J: TRBJ2-5; size: .; D: .
CDR3: CASSETGSYNEQFF; DNA: TGTGCCAGCAGCGAGACAGGGTCCTACAATGAGCAGTTCTTC; V: TRBV9; J: TRBJ2-1; size: .; D: TRBD1
CDR3: CASSQDPGGGAADTQYF; DNA: TGCGCCAGCAGCCAAGACCCTGGCGGGGGGGCCGCAGATACGCAGTATTTT; V: TRBV4-1; J: TRBJ2-3; size: .; D: TRBD2
CDR3: CASSQGAVSYEQYF; DNA: TGCGCCAGCAGCCAAGGCGCCGTCTCCTACGAGCAGTACTTC; V: TRBV4-1; J: TRBJ2-7; size: .; D: .
CDR3: CASSILPGQGIIHEQYF; DNA: TGTGCCAGTAGTATCCTGCCGGGACAGGGGATAATCCACGAGCAGTACTTC; V: TRBV19; J: TRBJ2-7; size: .; D: TRBD1
CDR3: CASSYSAIGETQYF; DNA: TGTGCCAGCAGTTACTCGGCGATAGGAGAGACCCAGTACTTC; V: TRBV6-5; J: TRBJ2-5; size: .; D: .
CDR3: CASSQMTGAQRRAFF; DNA: TGTGCCAGCAGCCAGATGACAGGGGCCCAAAGGAGGGCTTTCTTT; V: TRBV7-9; J: TRBJ1-1; size: .; D: TRBD1
CDR3: CASGRLAGGLTPYNEQFF; DNA: TGTGCCAGCGGTAGACTAGCGGGGGGCCTTACACCCTACAATGAGCAGTTCTTC; V: TRBV2; J: TRBJ2-1; size: .; D: TRBD2
CDR3: CAWSLWGPYEQYF; DNA: TGTGCCTGGAGCCTGTGGGGGCCCTACGAGCAGTACTTC; V: TRBV30; J: TRBJ2-7; size: once; D: .
CDR3: CASYNGTSGNLGTDTQYF; DNA: TGTGCCAGCTATAATGGGACTAGCGGAAACCTGGGCACAGATACGCAGTATTTT; V: TRBV7-9; J: TRBJ2-3; size: once; D: TRBD2
CDR3: CAWSRPGTGGYEQYF; DNA: TGTGCCTGGAGCCGACCCGGGACAGGGGGCTACGAGCAGTACTTC; V: TRBV30; J: TRBJ2-7; size: .; D: TRBD1
CDR3: CASSEVQPPLGYGYTF; DNA: TGTGCCAGCAGTGAAGTCCAGCCACCCCTAGGCTATGGCTACACCTTC; V: TRBV6-1; J: TRBJ1-2; size: .; D: .
CDR3: CSVQENTGELFF; DNA: TGCAGCGTTCAGGAGAACACCGGGGAGCTGTTTTTT; V: TRBV29-1; J: TRBJ2-2; size: .; D: .
CDR3: CASSLGQGTYEQYF; DNA: TGCGCCAGCAGCCTCGGACAGGGAACCTACGAGCAGTACTTC; V: TRBV4-1; J: TRBJ2-7; size: .; D: TRBD1
CDR3: CSADPSTGELFF; DNA: TGCAGCGCCGACCCAAGTACCGGGGAGCTGTTTTTT; V: TRBV29-1; J: TRBJ2-2; size: .; D: .
CDR3: CASSLELAQSSYNEQFF; DNA: TGTGCCAGCAGCTTAGAACTAGCGCAGAGCTCCTACAATGAGCAGTTCTTC; V: TRBV11-2; J: TRBJ2-1; size: .; D: TRBD2
CDR3: CASSSTDYEQYF; DNA: TGTGCCAGCAGTTCAACAGACTACGAGCAGTACTTC; V: TRBV27; J: TRBJ2-7; size: .; D: .
CDR3: CASSPRDSHYEQYF; DNA: TGTGCCAGCAGCCCCCGGGACTCTCACTACGAGCAGTACTTC; V: TRBV7-9; J: TRBJ2-7; size: .; D: .
CDR3: CASSLGGGASGDTQYF; DNA: TGTGCCAGCAGTTTAGGCGGGGGGGCTAGCGGGGATACGCAGTATTTT; V: TRBV27; J: TRBJ2-3; size: .; D: TRBD2
CDR3: CASSQVSGNEQYF; DNA: TGTGCCAGCAGCCAAGTTAGCGGGAACGAGCAGTACTTC; V: TRBV14; J: TRBJ2-7; size: .; D: TRBD2
CDR3: CASSPGGEAFF; DNA: TGTGCCAGCAGCCCCGGGGGTGAAGCTTTCTTT; V: TRBV7-9; J: TRBJ1-1; size: .; D: .
CDR3: CASSPYTDTQYF; DNA: TGTGCCAGCAGCCCATACACAGATACGCAGTATTTT; V: TRBV11-2; J: TRBJ2-3; size: .; D: .
CDR3: CASRHTTGGAYGYTF; DNA: TGTGCCAGCAGGCATACTACAGGGGGCGCCTATGGCTACACCTTC; V: TRBV11-2; J: TRBJ1-2; size: .; D: TRBD1
CDR3: CASSPGRVESSGANVLTF; DNA: TGTGCCAGCAGTCCAGGGAGGGTTGAAAGCTCTGGGGCCAACGTCCTGACTTTC; V: TRBV25-1; J: TRBJ2-6; size: .; D: TRBD2
CDR3: CASSLAGEREQFF; DNA: TGTGCCAGCAGCTTAGCGGGGGAAAGGGAGCAGTTCTTC; V: TRBV7-2; J: TRBJ2-1; size: few; D: .
CDR3: CASSDFDSLINNEQFF; DNA: TGTGCCAGCAGCGATTTCGACAGCCTTATTAACAATGAGCAGTTCTTC; V: TRBV7-9; J: TRBJ2-1; size: .; D: .
CDR3: CSVESGDGFWHGYTF; DNA: TGCAGCGTTGAATCTGGAGACGGGTTCTGGCATGGCTACACCTTC; V: TRBV29-1; J: TRBJ1-2; size: .; D: .
CDR3: CASSPRGFRYGYTF; DNA: TGTGCCAGCAGCCCCAGAGGGTTTCGCTATGGCTACACCTTC; V: TRBV27; J: TRBJ1-2; size: .; D: .
CDR3: CASREDRGAYEQYF; DNA: TGTGCCAGCAGGGAGGACAGGGGGGCCTACGAGCAGTACTTC; V: TRBV6-5; J: TRBJ2-7; size: .; D: TRBD1
CDR3: CASSQERFDYEQYF; DNA: TGTGCCAGCAGCCAAGAAAGGTTTGACTACGAGCAGTACTTC; V: TRBV14; J: TRBJ2-7; size: .; D: .
CDR3: CASSLSGDSYEQYF; DNA: TGTGCCAGCAGCTTGTCGGGGGACTCCTACGAGCAGTACTTC; V: TRBV5-6; J: TRBJ2-7; size: .; D: .